Listed below are T cell receptor beta chains from one sample, sequenced in a study of blood T cell repertoires in COVID-19. The table came from immunoSEQ multiplex PCR; TCRdb's copy has only in-frame clones and leaves some out. The table lists some 670,000 clones, 70% to 90% of them singletons, with under 0.3% in the top ten. Sample: peripheral blood. All receptors derive from a woman under 30 with acute or convalescent COVID-19. CDR3s include the opening cysteine and the closing phenylalanine or tryptophan. Fields, in order: D gene, clone size, V gene, J gene, CDR3 DNA, CDR3 protein. D genes are given only for firm matches. Clone sizes are given selectively: once, few, many, or a class where the clone is expanded.

D: NA
size: NA
V: TRBV6-6
J: TRBJ1-1
DNA: TGTGCCAGCACTGATGGGGGCTCGGCTTTCTTT
CDR3: CASTDGGSAFF

D: NA
size: NA
V: TRBV6-1
J: TRBJ1-6
DNA: TGTGCCAGCAGTGACGACACGAATTCCTATAATTCACCCCTCCACTTT
CDR3: CASSDDTNSYNSPLHF

D: NA
size: NA
V: TRBV6-2/TRBV6-3
J: TRBJ2-3
DNA: TGTGCCAGCAGTTACTCGTGGCAGATCCTCATAGATACGCAGTATTTT
CDR3: CASSYSWQILIDTQYF

D: NA
size: NA
V: TRBV5-8
J: TRBJ1-2
DNA: TGTGCCAGCAGCTTGAGCAGGGTCCGGGGCTACACCTTC
CDR3: CASSLSRVRGYTF

D: NA
size: NA
V: TRBV4-2
J: TRBJ2-2
DNA: TGTGCCAGCAGCCAAGAAAATATCACGTTTTCCGGGACAATGAACACCGGGGAGCTGTTTTTT
CDR3: CASSQENITFSGTMNTGELFF

D: NA
size: NA
V: TRBV5-1
J: TRBJ2-2
DNA: TGCGCCAGCAGCTCCCGTGCCGGGGAGCTGTTTTTT
CDR3: CASSSRAGELFF

D: NA
size: NA
V: TRBV2
J: TRBJ2-1
DNA: TGTGCCAGCAGTACTACTCTCTACAATGAGCAGTTCTTC
CDR3: CASSTTLYNEQFF

D: NA
size: NA
V: TRBV6-5
J: TRBJ2-2
DNA: TGTGCCAGCAGGTCAGGGGCCTATACCGGGGAGCTGTTTTTT
CDR3: CASRSGAYTGELFF

D: NA
size: NA
V: TRBV30
J: TRBJ1-4
DNA: TGTGCGTTTGCGGGCAGCGGTAATGAAAAACTGTTTTTT
CDR3: CAFAGSGNEKLFF

D: NA
size: NA
V: TRBV5-1
J: TRBJ2-7
DNA: TGCGCCAGCAGCTTGCAGGGGACCTCCTACGAGCAGTACTTC
CDR3: CASSLQGTSYEQYF

D: TRBD1
size: NA
V: TRBV7-8
J: TRBJ1-4
DNA: TGTGCCAGCAGCGTAACAGGGGCAACTAATGAAAAACTGTTTTTT
CDR3: CASSVTGATNEKLFF

D: TRBD1
size: NA
V: TRBV6-2/TRBV6-3
J: TRBJ1-2
DNA: TGTGCCAGCAGTCCGGGACAGCGCTATGGCTACACCTTC
CDR3: CASSPGQRYGYTF

D: NA
size: NA
V: TRBV19
J: TRBJ1-2
DNA: TGTGCCAGCGCTCGACAAGGCTATGGCTACACCTTC
CDR3: CASARQGYGYTF

D: NA
size: NA
V: TRBV19
J: TRBJ1-4
DNA: TGTGCCAGTAGTAATGGGGCCCTGGGTGAAAAACTGTTTTTT
CDR3: CASSNGALGEKLFF

D: NA
size: NA
V: TRBV5-1
J: TRBJ2-2
DNA: TGCGCCAGCCGACGGGGGGCGGGGGAGATCGGGGAGCTGTTTTTT
CDR3: CASRRGAGEIGELFF

D: NA
size: NA
V: TRBV7-2
J: TRBJ1-1
DNA: TGTGCCAGCAGCTTAGAGCGCCAGGGCCCCTCGTTGGACTTT
CDR3: CASSLERQGPSLDF

D: NA
size: NA
V: TRBV5-5
J: TRBJ2-6
DNA: TGTGCCAGCAGCTTGGGACATACAGGTGGGGCCAACGTCCTGACTTTC
CDR3: CASSLGHTGGANVLTF

D: NA
size: NA
V: TRBV20-1
J: TRBJ2-7
DNA: TGCAGTGCTAGTAGGGAGGAGCAGTACTTC
CDR3: CSASREEQYF

D: TRBD2
size: few
V: TRBV9
J: TRBJ2-1
DNA: TGTGCCAGCAGCGCCCTCTCCGCGGGGGGGAATTACAATGAGCAGTTCTTC
CDR3: CASSALSAGGNYNEQFF

D: TRBD2
size: once
V: TRBV13
J: TRBJ2-7
DNA: TGTGCCAGCAGCTTAGGCCGGCGGGGGGGCCTCGAGCAGTACTTC
CDR3: CASSLGRRGGLEQYF

D: NA
size: NA
V: TRBV18
J: TRBJ2-7
DNA: TGTGCCAGCTCGCCCTGGGACAATAAGTGGATCTACGACTCCTACGAGCAGTACTTC
CDR3: CASSPWDNKWIYDSYEQYF

D: TRBD1
size: NA
V: TRBV7-9
J: TRBJ1-1
DNA: TGTGCCAGCAGCGCGGGGACAGGTTACACTGAAGCTTTCTTT
CDR3: CASSAGTGYTEAFF

D: NA
size: NA
V: TRBV9
J: TRBJ1-1
DNA: TGTGCCAGCAGCCGTAGACGGGACACTACTGAAGCTTTCTTT
CDR3: CASSRRRDTTEAFF

D: NA
size: NA
V: TRBV5-6
J: TRBJ2-7
DNA: TGTGCCAGCAGCTTGGCCCCGGGCAGGGGGAGGTACGAGCAGTACTTC
CDR3: CASSLAPGRGRYEQYF

D: NA
size: NA
V: TRBV6-1
J: TRBJ1-2
DNA: TGTGCCAGCAGTGAAGGAGCCAGGGCCCACTATGGCTACACCTTC
CDR3: CASSEGARAHYGYTF

D: NA
size: NA
V: TRBV7-9
J: TRBJ1-2
DNA: TGTGCCAGCAGCCAAGGCGTGGGGGCGGGTAACTATGGCTACACCTTC
CDR3: CASSQGVGAGNYGYTF

D: TRBD1
size: once
V: TRBV5-1
J: TRBJ1-1
DNA: TGCGCCAGCTCCCAAGGGACAGGGGCTAACACTGAAGCTTTCTTT
CDR3: CASSQGTGANTEAFF

D: NA
size: NA
V: TRBV6-5
J: TRBJ2-7
DNA: TGTGCCAGCAGTTACGATGGGGGCAGTTACTACGAGCAGTACTTC
CDR3: CASSYDGGSYYEQYF

D: NA
size: NA
V: TRBV30
J: TRBJ1-6
DNA: TGTGCCTGGAACTTGGTTATTAATTCACCCCTCCACTTT
CDR3: CAWNLVINSPLHF

D: NA
size: NA
V: TRBV5-8
J: TRBJ1-2
DNA: TGTGCCAGCAGCACCCCGGGGGGATACTATGGCTACACCTTC
CDR3: CASSTPGGYYGYTF

D: NA
size: NA
V: TRBV9
J: TRBJ2-1
DNA: TGTGCCAGCAGCCGCTACAATGAGCAGTTCTTC
CDR3: CASSRYNEQFF

D: TRBD2
size: once
V: TRBV12-5
J: TRBJ2-7
DNA: TGTGCTAGTCGCGGGAGCTCCTACGAGCAGTACTTC
CDR3: CASRGSSYEQYF

D: NA
size: NA
V: TRBV21-1
J: TRBJ1-1
DNA: TGTGCCAGCAGCAGAAAGGACAGGGAACGGCGTAACACTGAAGCTTTCTTT
CDR3: CASSRKDRERRNTEAFF

D: NA
size: NA
V: TRBV4-3
J: TRBJ1-6
DNA: TGCGCCAGCCGTAGAAAACAGGCGGGGGGTTATAATTCACCCCTCCACTTT
CDR3: CASRRKQAGGYNSPLHF

D: NA
size: NA
V: TRBV10-3
J: TRBJ1-3
DNA: TGTGCCATCAGTGACCTTGGAAACACCATATATTTT
CDR3: CAISDLGNTIYF

D: TRBD1
size: NA
V: TRBV10-1
J: TRBJ1-4
DNA: TGCGCCCTGCCTTCTCAGGGGTTCTCACAGGGGTGTTATGAAAAACTGTTTTTT
CDR3: CALPSQGFSQGCYEKLFF

D: TRBD1
size: NA
V: TRBV29-1
J: TRBJ2-2
DNA: TGCAGCGTAGCACCGGGACAGCCCACCGGGGAGCTGTTTTTT
CDR3: CSVAPGQPTGELFF

D: NA
size: NA
V: TRBV6-5
J: TRBJ2-7
DNA: TGTGCCAGCAGTTACGGGACACACTCCTACGAGCAGTACTTC
CDR3: CASSYGTHSYEQYF

D: NA
size: NA
V: TRBV11-2
J: TRBJ1-1
DNA: TGTGCCAGCAGCCCAACAACCAGGGGCTGGACTGAAGCTTTCTTT
CDR3: CASSPTTRGWTEAFF

D: NA
size: NA
V: TRBV24-1
J: TRBJ2-7
DNA: TGTGCCACCAGTGGTAGAGGCGTAAACGAGCAGTACTTC
CDR3: CATSGRGVNEQYF

D: NA
size: NA
V: TRBV4-3
J: TRBJ2-7
DNA: TGCGCCAGCAGCCAAGCCACAGGAATCAGCTCCTACGAGCAGTACTTC
CDR3: CASSQATGISSYEQYF

D: TRBD1
size: NA
V: TRBV4-3
J: TRBJ1-6
DNA: TGCGCCAGCAGCCTTCGGACAGGGATGGGTAATTCACCCCTCCACTTT
CDR3: CASSLRTGMGNSPLHF

D: NA
size: NA
V: TRBV7-2
J: TRBJ1-5
DNA: TGTGCCAGCAGCTTAGCGCGCTGGGGGGATCAGCCCCAGCATTTT
CDR3: CASSLARWGDQPQHF

D: TRBD1
size: NA
V: TRBV6-2/TRBV6-3
J: TRBJ1-1
DNA: TGTGCCAGCAACCCGGGACAGGGGTTGGACACTGAAGCTTTCTTT
CDR3: CASNPGQGLDTEAFF

D: NA
size: NA
V: TRBV4-1
J: TRBJ1-2
DNA: TGCGCCAGCAGCCAAGATCAAGTTGAAAGAGACTATGGCTACACCTTC
CDR3: CASSQDQVERDYGYTF

D: TRBD2
size: NA
V: TRBV7-8
J: TRBJ2-1
DNA: TGTGCCAGCAGCTTAGAGAGCGGGGGGGATTACAATGAGCAGTTCTTC
CDR3: CASSLESGGDYNEQFF

D: TRBD1
size: NA
V: TRBV6-6
J: TRBJ1-4
DNA: TGTGCCAGCAGTTACTTGGGACAGGGTAATGAAAAACTGTTTTTT
CDR3: CASSYLGQGNEKLFF

D: NA
size: NA
V: TRBV11-2
J: TRBJ1-1
DNA: TGTGCCAGCAGCCAGAGGGTTCGGACTGAAGCTTTCTTT
CDR3: CASSQRVRTEAFF